This T cell receptor beta chain originates from a study of blood T cell repertoires in COVID-19. Across the whole study: Specimens from acute and convalescent COVID-19 originated in the United States, Italy and Spain.

Original handling: Scientists estimated how many nucleated cells there were by amplifying reference gene primers. Assay used: immunoSEQ multiplex PCR; TCRdb lists only in-frame clones, some missing. V, J and clone size reflect that table, while D and trimming were determined from the DNA. The sample has 350,000 or so clones; around 83% are singletons. CDR1 and CDR2 (germline): SGHDN, FVKESK. Trimming left V 1 base short and J 6 bases short, with 9 bases between. The CDR3 runs to 13 residues. The rearrangement joins TRBV14 to TRBJ1-2, with D maybe TRBD1 (5 bases). Sequenced: peripheral blood. This receptor was obtained from a young man with active or convalescent COVID-19. Written as DNA, the CDR3 is TGTGCCAGCAGCCAAGTTGCCAGGGATGGCTACACCTTC. Translating it yields CASSQVARDGYTF.